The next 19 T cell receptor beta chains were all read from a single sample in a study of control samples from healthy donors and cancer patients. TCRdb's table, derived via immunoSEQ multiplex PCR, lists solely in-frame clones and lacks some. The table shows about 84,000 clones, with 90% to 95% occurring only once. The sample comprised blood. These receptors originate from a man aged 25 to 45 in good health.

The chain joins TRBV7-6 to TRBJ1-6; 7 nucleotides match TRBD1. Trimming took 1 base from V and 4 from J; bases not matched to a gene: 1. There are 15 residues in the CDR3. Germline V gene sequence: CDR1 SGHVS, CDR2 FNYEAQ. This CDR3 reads CASSLEGQYNSPLHF. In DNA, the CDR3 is TGTGCCAGCAGCTTAGAGGGACAGTATAATTCACCCCTCCACTTT.

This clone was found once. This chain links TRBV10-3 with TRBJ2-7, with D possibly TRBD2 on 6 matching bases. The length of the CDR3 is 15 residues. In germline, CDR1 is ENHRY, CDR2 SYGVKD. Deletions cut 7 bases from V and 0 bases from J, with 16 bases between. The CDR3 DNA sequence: TGTGCCATCAAACAAGGCGGGGATAGCTCCTACGAGCAGTACTTC. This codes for CAIKQGGDSSYEQYF.

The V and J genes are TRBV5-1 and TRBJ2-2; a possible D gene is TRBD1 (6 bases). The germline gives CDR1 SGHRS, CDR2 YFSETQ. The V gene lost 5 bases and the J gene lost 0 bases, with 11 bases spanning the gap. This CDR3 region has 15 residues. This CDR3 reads CASRLDSANTGELFF. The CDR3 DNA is TGCGCCAGCAGACTGGACAGCGCGAACACCGGGGAGCTGTTTTTT.

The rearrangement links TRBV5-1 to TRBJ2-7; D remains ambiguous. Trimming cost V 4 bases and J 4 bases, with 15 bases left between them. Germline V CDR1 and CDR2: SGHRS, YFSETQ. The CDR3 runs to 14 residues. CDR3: CASSPGQQIYEQYF. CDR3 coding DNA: TGCGCCAGCAGCCCCGGGCAGCAAATTTACGAGCAGTACTTC. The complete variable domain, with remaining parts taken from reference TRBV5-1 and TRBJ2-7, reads KAGVTQTPRYLIKTRGQQVTLSCSPISGHRSVSWYQQTPGQGLQFLFEYFSETQRNKGNFPGRFSGRQFSNSRSEMNVSTLELGDSALYLCASSPGQQIYEQYFGPGTRLTVT.

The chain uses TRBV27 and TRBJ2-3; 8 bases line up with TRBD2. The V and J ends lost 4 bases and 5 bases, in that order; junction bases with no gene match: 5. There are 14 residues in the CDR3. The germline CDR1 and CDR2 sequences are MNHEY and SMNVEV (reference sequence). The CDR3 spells CASSSPGLGDTQYF. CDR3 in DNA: TGTGCCAGCAGTTCTCCGGGACTAGGAGATACGCAGTATTTT.

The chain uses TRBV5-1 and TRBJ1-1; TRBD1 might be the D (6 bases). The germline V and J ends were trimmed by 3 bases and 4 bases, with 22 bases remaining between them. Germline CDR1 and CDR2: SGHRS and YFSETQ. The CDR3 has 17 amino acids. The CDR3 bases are TGCGCCAGCAGCTCACCACTTGCGGGGGCCGGTGTCACTGAAGCTTTCTTT. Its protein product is CASSSPLAGAGVTEAFF.

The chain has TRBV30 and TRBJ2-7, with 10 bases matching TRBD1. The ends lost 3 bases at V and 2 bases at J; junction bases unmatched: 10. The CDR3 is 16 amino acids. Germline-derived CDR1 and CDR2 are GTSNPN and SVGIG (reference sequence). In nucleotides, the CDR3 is TGTGCCTGGAGGCTGGGGGGGACAGGGGTTACCTACGAGCAGTACTTC. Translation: CAWRLGGTGVTYEQYF.

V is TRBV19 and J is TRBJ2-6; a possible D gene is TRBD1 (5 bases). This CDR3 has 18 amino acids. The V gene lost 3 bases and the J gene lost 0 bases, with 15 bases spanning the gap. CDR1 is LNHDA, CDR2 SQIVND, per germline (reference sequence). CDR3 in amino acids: CASSIIRGDSSGANVLTF. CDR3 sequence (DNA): TGTGCCAGTAGTATTATAAGGGGCGACAGCTCTGGGGCCAACGTCCTGACTTTC.

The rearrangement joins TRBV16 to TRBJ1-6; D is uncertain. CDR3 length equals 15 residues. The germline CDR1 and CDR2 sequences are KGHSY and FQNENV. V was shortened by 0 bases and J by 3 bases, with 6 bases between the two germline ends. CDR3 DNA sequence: TGTGCCAGCAGCCAATCTGGCAGCTATAATTCACCCCTCCACTTT. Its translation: CASSQSGSYNSPLHF.

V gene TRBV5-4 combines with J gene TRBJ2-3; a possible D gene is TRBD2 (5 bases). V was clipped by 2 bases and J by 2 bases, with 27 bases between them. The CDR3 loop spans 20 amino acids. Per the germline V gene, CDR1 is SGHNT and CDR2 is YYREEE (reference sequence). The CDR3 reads CASSLSGWGGPYPPTDTQYF. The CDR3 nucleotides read TGTGCCAGCAGCTTATCGGGATGGGGTGGTCCTTACCCCCCCACAGATACGCAGTATTTT.

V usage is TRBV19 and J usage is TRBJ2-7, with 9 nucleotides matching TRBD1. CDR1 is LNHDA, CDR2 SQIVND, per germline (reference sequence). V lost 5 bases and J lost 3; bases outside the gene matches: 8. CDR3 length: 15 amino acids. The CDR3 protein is CASSPLDRGGYEQYF. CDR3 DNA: TGTGCCAGTAGTCCGTTGGACAGGGGCGGCTACGAGCAGTACTTC.

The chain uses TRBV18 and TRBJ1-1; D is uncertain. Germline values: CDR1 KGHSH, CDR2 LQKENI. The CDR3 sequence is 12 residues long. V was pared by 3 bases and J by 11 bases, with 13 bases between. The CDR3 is CASSPEVRRAFF. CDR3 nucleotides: TGTGCCAGCTCACCCGAGGTCCGCAGGGCTTTCTTT. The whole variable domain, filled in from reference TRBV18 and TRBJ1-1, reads NAGVMQNPRHLVRRRGQEARLRCSPMKGHSHVYWYRQLPEEGLKFMVYLQKENIIDESGMPKERFSAEFPKEGPSILRIQQVVRGDSAAYFCASSPEVRRAFFGQGTRLTVV.

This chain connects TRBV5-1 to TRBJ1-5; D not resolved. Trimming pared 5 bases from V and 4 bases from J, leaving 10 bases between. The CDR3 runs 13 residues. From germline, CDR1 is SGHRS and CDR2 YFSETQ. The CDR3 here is CASSDGSNQPQHF. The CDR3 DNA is TGCGCCAGCAGTGATGGAAGTAATCAGCCCCAGCATTTT.

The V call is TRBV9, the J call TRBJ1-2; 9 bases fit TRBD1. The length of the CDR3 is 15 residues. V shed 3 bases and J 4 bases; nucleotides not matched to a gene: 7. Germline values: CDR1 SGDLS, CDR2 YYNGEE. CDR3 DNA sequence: TGTGCCAGCAGCGCAACAGGGGGCGCCGGCTATGGCTACACCTTC. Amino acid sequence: CASSATGGAGYGYTF.

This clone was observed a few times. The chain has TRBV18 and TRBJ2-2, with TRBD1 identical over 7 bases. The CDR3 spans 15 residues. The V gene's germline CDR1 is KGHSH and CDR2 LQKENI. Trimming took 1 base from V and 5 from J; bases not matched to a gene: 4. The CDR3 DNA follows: TGTGCCAGCTCACCACAGGGACAGAAAACCGGGGAGCTGTTTTTT. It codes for CASSPQGQKTGELFF.

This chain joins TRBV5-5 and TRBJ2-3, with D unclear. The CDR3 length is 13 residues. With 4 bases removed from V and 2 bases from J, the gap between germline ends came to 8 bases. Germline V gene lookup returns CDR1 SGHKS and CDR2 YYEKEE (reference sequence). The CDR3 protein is CASSAWSTDTQYF. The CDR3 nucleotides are TGTGCCAGCAGCGCATGGTCCACAGATACGCAGTATTTT.

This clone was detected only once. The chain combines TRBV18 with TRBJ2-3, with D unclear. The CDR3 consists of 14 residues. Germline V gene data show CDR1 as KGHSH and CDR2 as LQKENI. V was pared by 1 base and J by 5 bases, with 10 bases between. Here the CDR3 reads CASSPRAAQDTQYF. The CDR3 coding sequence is TGTGCCAGCTCACCACGGGCTGCCCAAGATACGCAGTATTTT.

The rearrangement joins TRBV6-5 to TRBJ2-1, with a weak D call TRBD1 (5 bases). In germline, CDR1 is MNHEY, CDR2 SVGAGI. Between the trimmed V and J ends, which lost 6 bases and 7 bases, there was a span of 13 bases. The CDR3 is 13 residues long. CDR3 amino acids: CASRLGRANEQFF. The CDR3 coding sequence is TGTGCCAGCAGACTTGGCAGGGCTAATGAGCAGTTCTTC.

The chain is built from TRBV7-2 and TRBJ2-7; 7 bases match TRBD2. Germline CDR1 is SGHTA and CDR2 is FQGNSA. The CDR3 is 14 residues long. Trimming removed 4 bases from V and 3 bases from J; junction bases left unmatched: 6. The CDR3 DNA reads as TGTGCCAGCAGCTCTCTCGGGGGGATCTACGAGCAGTACTTC. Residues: CASSSLGGIYEQYF.